The T cell receptor (beta chain) described here comes from a study of early T cells in non-severe SARS-CoV-2 infection. Study as a whole: Alpha and beta chains were unpaired, from unsorted whole-blood bulk RNA. Study outcomes and limitations: Matching results from VDJdb favored anti-spike CD8 responses, leaving private and CD4 specificities undetected.

The library protocol tagged individual cDNA molecules with unique molecular identifiers. Each CDR3 protein gets one entry after TCRdb re-called the 5' RACE reads with MiXCR. The table has tens of thousands of distinct CDR3 sequences, about 5.3% seen once. Regarding this clonotype: As yet, its antigen is unknown.

V gave up 6 bases and J gave up 5 bases; unmatched junction bases: 13. The CDR3 is 18 amino acids. The sequence was obtained from an adult who was a healthcare worker with PCR-confirmed SARS-CoV-2 infection or an uninfected control (not recorded which). Sequences were obtained from whole blood. This chain uses TRBV12-3 or TRBV12-4 with TRBJ2-6; 10 nucleotides agree with TRBD2. Here the CDR3 DNA reads TGTGCCAGCAGGGCCCTGAGCGGGAGGGCCGTTAGGGCCAACGTCCTGACTTTC. Its protein product is CASRALSGRAVRANVLTF.